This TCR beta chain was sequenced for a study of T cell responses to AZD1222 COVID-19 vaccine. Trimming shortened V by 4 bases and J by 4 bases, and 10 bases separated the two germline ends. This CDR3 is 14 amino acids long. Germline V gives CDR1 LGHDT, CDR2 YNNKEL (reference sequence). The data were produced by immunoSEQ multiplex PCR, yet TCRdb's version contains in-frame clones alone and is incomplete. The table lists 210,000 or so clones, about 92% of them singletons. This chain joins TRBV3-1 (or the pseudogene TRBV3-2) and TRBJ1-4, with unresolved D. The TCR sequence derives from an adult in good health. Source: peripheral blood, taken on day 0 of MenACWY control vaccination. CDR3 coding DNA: TGTGCCAGCAGCCCCCAGTCCCGTAATGAAAAACTGTTTTTT. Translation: CASSPQSRNEKLFF.